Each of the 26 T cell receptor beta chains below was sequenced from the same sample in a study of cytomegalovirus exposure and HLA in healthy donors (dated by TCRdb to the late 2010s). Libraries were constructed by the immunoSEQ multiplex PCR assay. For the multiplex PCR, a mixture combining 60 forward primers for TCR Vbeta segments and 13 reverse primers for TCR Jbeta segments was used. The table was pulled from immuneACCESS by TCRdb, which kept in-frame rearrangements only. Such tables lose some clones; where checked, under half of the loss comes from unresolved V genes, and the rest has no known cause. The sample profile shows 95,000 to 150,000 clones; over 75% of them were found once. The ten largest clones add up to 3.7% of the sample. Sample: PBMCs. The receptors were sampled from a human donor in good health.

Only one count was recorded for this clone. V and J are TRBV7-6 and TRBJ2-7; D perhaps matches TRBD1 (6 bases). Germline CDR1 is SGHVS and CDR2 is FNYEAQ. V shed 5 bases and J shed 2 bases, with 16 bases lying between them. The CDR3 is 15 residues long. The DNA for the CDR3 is TGTGCCAGCAGCCTACTCAGGGGAGTTCCCTACGAGCAGTACTTC. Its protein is CASSLLRGVPYEQYF.

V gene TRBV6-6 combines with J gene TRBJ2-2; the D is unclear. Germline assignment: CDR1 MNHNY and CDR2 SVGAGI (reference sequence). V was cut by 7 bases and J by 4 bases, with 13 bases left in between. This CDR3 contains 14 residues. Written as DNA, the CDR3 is TGTGCCAGCAACGATAGGTGGGCCACCGGGGAGCTGTTTTTT. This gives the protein CASNDRWATGELFF.

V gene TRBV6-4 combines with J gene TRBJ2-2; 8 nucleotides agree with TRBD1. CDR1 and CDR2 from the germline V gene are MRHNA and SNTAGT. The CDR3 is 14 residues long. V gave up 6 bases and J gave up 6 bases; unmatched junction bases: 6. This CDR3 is CASSITGGAGELFF. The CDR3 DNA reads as TGTGCCAGCAGCATTACAGGGGGAGCCGGGGAGCTGTTTTTT.

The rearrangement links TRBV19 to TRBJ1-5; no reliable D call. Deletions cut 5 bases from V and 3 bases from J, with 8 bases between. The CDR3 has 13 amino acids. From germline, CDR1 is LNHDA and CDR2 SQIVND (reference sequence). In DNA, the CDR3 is TGTGCCAGTAGTGCTCCTAACAATCAGCCCCAGCATTTT. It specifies CASSAPNNQPQHF.

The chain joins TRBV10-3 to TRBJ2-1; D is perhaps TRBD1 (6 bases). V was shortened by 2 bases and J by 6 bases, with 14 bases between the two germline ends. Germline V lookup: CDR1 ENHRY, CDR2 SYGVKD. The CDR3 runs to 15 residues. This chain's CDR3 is CAISEPNRVLNEQFF. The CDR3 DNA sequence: TGTGCCATCAGTGAGCCAAACAGGGTACTCAATGAGCAGTTCTTC.

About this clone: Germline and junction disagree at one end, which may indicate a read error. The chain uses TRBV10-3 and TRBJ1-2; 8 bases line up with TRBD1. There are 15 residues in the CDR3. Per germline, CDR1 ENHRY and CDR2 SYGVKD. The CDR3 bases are TGTACCATCAGTGAGACAGGGGTAGCTAACTATGGCTACACCTTC. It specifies CTISETGVANYGYTF.

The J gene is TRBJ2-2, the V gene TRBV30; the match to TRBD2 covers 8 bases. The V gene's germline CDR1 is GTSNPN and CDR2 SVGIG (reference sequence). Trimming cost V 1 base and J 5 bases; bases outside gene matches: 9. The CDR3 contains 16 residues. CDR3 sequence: CAWSGAGRGGTGELFF. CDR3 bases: TGTGCCTGGAGTGGGGCCGGGAGGGGAGGGACCGGGGAGCTGTTTTTT.

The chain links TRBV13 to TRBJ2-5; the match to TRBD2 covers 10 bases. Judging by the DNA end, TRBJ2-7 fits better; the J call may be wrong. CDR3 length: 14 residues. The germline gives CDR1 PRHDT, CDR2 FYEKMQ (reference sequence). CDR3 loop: CASSSGRGGYEQYF. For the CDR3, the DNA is TGTGCCAGCAGCAGCGGGAGGGGTGGGTACGAGCAGTACTTC.

As DNA, the CDR3 is TGTGCCATCAAAGGGGACCGACAGGCTGAAGCTTTCTTT. Residues: CAIKGDRQAEAFF. This chain links TRBV10-3 with TRBJ1-1, with D maybe TRBD1 (6 bases). Germline V lookup: CDR1 ENHRY, CDR2 SYGVKD. CDR3 size: 13 residues. Trimming took 7 bases from V and 6 from J, leaving 15 bases between them.

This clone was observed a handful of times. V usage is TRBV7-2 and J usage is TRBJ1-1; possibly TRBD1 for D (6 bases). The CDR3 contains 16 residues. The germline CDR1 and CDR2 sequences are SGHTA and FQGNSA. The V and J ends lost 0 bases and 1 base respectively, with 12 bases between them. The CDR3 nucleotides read TGTGCCAGCAGCTTAGCGTATGGGGGACAGAACACTGAAGCTTTCTTT. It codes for CASSLAYGGQNTEAFF. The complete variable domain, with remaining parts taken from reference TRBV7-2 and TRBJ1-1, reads GAGVSQSPSNKVTEKGKDVELRCDPISGHTALYWYRQSLGQGLEFLIYFQGNSAPDKSGLPSDRFSAERTGGSVSTLTIQRTQQEDSAVYLCASSLAYGGQNTEAFFGQGTRLTVV.

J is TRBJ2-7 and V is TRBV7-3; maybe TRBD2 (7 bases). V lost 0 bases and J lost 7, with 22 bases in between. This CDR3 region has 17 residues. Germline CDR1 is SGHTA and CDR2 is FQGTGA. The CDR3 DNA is TGTGCCAGCAGCTTAACCGGTGCGGGGGCGCGGCGGGGGGAGCAGTACTTC. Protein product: CASSLTGAGARRGEQYF.

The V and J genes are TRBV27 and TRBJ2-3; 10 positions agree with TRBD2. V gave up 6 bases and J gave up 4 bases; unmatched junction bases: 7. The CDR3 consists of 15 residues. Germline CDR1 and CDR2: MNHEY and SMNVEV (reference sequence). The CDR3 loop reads CASRGSGRGADTQYF. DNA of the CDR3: TGTGCCAGCAGAGGCAGCGGGAGGGGCGCAGATACGCAGTATTTT.

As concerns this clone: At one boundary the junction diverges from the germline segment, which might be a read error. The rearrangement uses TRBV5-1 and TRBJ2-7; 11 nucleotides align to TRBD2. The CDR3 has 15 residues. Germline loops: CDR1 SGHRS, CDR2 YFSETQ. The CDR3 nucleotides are TGCGCCAGCAGCTTGGTGCTAGCGGGAGGAGGCGAGCGGTACTTC. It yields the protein CASSLVLAGGGERYF.

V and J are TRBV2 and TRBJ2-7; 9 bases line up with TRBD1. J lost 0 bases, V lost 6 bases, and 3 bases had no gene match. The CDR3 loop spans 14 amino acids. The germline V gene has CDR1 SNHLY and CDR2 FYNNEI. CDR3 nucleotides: TGTGCCAGCAGCGGGACAGGGAGCTCCTACGAGCAGTACTTC. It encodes CASSGTGSSYEQYF.

CDR3 coding DNA: TGTGCCAGTGCGGGTCAAATTGGAAACACCATATATTTT. This translates into CASAGQIGNTIYF. V is TRBV19 and J is TRBJ1-3; D remains ambiguous. The CDR3 is made up of 13 amino acids. The V and J ends lost 8 bases and 3 bases respectively, with 11 bases between them. Germline V gene data show CDR1 as LNHDA and CDR2 as SQIVND (reference sequence).

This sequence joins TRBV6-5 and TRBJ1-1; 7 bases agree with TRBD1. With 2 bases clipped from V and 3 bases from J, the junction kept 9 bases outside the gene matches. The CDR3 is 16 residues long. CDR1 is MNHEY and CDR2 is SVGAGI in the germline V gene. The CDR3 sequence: CASSYTRGSWYTEAFF. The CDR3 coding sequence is TGTGCCAGCAGTTACACCAGGGGGTCGTGGTACACTGAAGCTTTCTTT.

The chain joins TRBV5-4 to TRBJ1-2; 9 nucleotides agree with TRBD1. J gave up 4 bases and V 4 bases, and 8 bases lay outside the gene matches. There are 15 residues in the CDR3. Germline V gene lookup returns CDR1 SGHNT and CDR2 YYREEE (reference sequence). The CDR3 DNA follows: TGTGCCAGCAGCCCCGGGACAGGGAAAGTCTATGGCTACACCTTC. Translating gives CASSPGTGKVYGYTF.

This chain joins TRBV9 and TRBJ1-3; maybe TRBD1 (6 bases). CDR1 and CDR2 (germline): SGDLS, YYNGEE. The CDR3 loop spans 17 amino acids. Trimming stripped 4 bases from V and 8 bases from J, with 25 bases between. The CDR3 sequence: CASSPAGGTREGYTIYF. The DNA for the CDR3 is TGTGCCAGCAGCCCCGCGGGGGGGACAAGGGAGGGATACACCATATATTTT.

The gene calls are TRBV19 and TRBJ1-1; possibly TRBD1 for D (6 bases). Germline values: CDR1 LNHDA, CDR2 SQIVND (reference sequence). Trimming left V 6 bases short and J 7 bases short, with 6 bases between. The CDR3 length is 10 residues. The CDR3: CASRDSEAFF. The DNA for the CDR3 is TGTGCCAGTAGGGACAGTGAAGCTTTCTTT. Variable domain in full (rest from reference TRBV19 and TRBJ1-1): DGGITQSPKYLFRKEGQNVTLSCEQNLNHDAMYWYRQDPGQGLRLIYYSQIVNDFQKGDIAEGYSVSREKKESFPLTVTSAQKNPTAFYLCASRDSEAFFGQGTRLTVV.

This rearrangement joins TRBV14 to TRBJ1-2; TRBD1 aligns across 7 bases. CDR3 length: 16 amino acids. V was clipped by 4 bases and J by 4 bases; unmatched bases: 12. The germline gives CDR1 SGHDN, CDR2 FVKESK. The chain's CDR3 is CASSPRLRQGIYGYTF. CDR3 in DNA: TGTGCCAGCAGCCCCAGGCTCCGACAGGGAATCTATGGCTACACCTTC.

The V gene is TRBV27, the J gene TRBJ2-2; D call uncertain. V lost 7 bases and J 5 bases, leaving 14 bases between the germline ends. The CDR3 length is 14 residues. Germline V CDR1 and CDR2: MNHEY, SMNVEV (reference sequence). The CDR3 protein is CASKDVEQTGELFF. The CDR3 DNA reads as TGTGCCAGCAAAGACGTGGAGCAGACCGGGGAGCTGTTTTTT.

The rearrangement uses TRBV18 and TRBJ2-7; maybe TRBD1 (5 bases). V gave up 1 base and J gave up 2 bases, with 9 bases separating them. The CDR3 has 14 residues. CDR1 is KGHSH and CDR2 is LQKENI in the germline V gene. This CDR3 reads CASSPRQGPYEQYF. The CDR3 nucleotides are TGTGCCAGCTCACCACGGCAGGGTCCCTACGAGCAGTACTTC.

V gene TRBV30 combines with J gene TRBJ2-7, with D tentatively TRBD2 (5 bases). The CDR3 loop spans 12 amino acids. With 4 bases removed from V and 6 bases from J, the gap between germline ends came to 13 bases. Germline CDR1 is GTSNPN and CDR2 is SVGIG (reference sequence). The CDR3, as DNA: TGTGCCTGGACAAGTGGAGGACCCGAGCAGTACTTC. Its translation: CAWTSGGPEQYF.

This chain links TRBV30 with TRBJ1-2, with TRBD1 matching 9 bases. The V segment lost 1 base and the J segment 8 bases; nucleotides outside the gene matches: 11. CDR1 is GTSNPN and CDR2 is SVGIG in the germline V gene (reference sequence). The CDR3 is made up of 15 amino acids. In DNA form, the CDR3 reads TGTGCCTGGAGTGGCCCGTCACAGGGGGCGCGGGGCTACACCTTC. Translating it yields CAWSGPSQGARGYTF.

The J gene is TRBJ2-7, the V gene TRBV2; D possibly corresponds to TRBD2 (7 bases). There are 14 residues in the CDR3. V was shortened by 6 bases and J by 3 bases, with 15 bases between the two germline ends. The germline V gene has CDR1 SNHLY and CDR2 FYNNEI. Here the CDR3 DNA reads TGTGCCAGCAGCAACAGGGAGGGCCGCTACGAGCAGTACTTC. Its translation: CASSNREGRYEQYF.

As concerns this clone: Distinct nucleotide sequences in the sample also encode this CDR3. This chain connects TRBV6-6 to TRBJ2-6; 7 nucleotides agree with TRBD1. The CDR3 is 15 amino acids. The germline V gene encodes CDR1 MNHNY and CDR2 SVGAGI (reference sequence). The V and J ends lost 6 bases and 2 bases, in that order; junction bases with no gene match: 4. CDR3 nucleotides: TGTGCCAGCAGCCAGACAGGGACTGGGGCCAACGTCCTGACTTTC. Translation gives CASSQTGTGANVLTF.